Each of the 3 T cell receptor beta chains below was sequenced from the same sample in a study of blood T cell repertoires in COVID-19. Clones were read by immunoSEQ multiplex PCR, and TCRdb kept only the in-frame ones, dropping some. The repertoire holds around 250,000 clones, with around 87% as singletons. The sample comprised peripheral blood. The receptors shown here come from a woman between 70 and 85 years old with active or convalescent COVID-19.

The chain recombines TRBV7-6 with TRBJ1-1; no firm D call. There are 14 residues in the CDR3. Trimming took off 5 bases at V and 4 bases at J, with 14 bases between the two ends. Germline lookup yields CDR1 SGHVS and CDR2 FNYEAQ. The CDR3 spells CASSPIPEATEAFF. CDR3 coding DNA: TGTGCCAGCAGCCCCATCCCCGAAGCCACTGAAGCTTTCTTT.

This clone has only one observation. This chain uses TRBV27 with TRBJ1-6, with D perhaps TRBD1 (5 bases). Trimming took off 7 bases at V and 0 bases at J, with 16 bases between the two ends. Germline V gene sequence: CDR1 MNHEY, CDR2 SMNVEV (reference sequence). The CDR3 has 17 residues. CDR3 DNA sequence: TGTGCCAGCAAGCAGCGGGAGGGGAGCTCCTATAATTCACCCCTCCACTTT. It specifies CASKQREGSSYNSPLHF.

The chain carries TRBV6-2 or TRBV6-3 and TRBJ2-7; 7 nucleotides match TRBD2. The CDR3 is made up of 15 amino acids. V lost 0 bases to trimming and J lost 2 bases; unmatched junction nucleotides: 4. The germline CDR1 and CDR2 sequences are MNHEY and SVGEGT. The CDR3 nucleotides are TGTGCCAGCAGTTACTCCGTGACTAGCACCTACGAGCAGTACTTC. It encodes CASSYSVTSTYEQYF.